The rows below give T cell receptor beta chains drawn from one sample of a study of identifying expanded T cells in peripheral blood. Clones were sequenced by immunoSEQ multiplex PCR, and TCRdb holds only the in-frame ones, with some missing. The table includes 81,000 or so clones, about four fifths detected once. The sample comprised blood. The receptors here all came from a person between 18 and 75 years old in good health. The CDR3 runs from the conserved cysteine through the conserved F or W. Each record gives: V gene, J gene, clone size, D gene, CDR3 protein, CDR3 DNA. D genes are given only for firm matches. Expanded clones are given a class, and other clones once, few, many or no size at all.

v_gene: TRBV4-3; j_gene: TRBJ2-7; abundance: .; d_gene: .; CDR3aa: CASSQAGQGSSYEQYF; CDR3nt: TGCGCCAGCAGCCAGGCGGGCCAGGGCAGTTCCTACGAGCAGTACTTC
v_gene: TRBV28; j_gene: TRBJ2-1; abundance: .; d_gene: .; CDR3aa: CASIRSYLGDYNEQFF; CDR3nt: TGTGCCAGCATCAGATCTTACCTCGGAGACTACAATGAGCAGTTCTTC
v_gene: TRBV6-5; j_gene: TRBJ2-6; abundance: .; d_gene: .; CDR3aa: CASTKDISGANVLTF; CDR3nt: TGTGCCAGCACAAAAGACATCTCTGGGGCCAACGTCCTGACTTTC
v_gene: TRBV30; j_gene: TRBJ2-2; abundance: .; d_gene: TRBD2; CDR3aa: CAWTRLAGTGELFF; CDR3nt: TGTGCCTGGACCCGACTAGCGGGCACCGGGGAGCTGTTTTTT
v_gene: TRBV7-2; j_gene: TRBJ2-6; abundance: once; d_gene: TRBD1; CDR3aa: CASSLRQGVGVGVLTF; CDR3nt: TGTGCCAGCAGCCTCCGACAGGGGGTGGGTGTTGGCGTCCTGACTTTC
v_gene: TRBV25-1; j_gene: TRBJ2-2; abundance: .; d_gene: .; CDR3aa: CASSDTGRSTGELFF; CDR3nt: TGTGCCAGCAGTGATACAGGGCGAAGCACCGGGGAGCTGTTTTTT
v_gene: TRBV19; j_gene: TRBJ1-5; abundance: .; d_gene: TRBD1; CDR3aa: CASSIDGTGSNQPQHF; CDR3nt: TGTGCCAGTAGTATAGACGGGACAGGGTCCAATCAGCCCCAGCATTTT
v_gene: TRBV11-2; j_gene: TRBJ2-1; abundance: .; d_gene: .; CDR3aa: CASSPILIVGKGNEQFF; CDR3nt: TGTGCCAGCAGCCCAATTCTGATCGTGGGAAAAGGGAATGAGCAGTTCTTC
v_gene: TRBV28; j_gene: TRBJ1-1; abundance: .; d_gene: TRBD1; CDR3aa: CASSLNQGALNTEAFF; CDR3nt: TGTGCCAGCAGTTTAAACCAGGGGGCTCTGAACACTGAAGCTTTCTTT
v_gene: TRBV5-4; j_gene: TRBJ1-2; abundance: once; d_gene: .; CDR3aa: CASSRQDGTNYGYTF; CDR3nt: TGTGCCAGCAGCCGCCAAGACGGTACTAACTATGGCTACACCTTC
v_gene: TRBV6-1; j_gene: TRBJ2-2; abundance: .; d_gene: TRBD1; CDR3aa: CASDRGNSGELFF; CDR3nt: TGTGCCAGCGACAGGGGAAATAGCGGGGAGCTGTTTTTT
v_gene: TRBV28; j_gene: TRBJ1-3; abundance: .; d_gene: TRBD1; CDR3aa: CASSFGQVSGNTIYF; CDR3nt: TGTGCCAGCAGTTTTGGACAGGTCTCTGGAAACACCATATATTTT
v_gene: TRBV10-1; j_gene: TRBJ1-1; abundance: once; d_gene: .; CDR3aa: CASSEAPNTEAFF; CDR3nt: TGCGCCAGCAGTGAGGCCCCGAACACTGAAGCTTTCTTT
v_gene: TRBV9; j_gene: TRBJ2-5; abundance: few; d_gene: .; CDR3aa: CASSVTGLQETQYF; CDR3nt: TGTGCCAGCAGCGTAACAGGGTTACAAGAGACCCAGTACTTC
v_gene: TRBV29-1; j_gene: TRBJ2-6; abundance: .; d_gene: .; CDR3aa: CSAEGTSGANVLTF; CDR3nt: TGCAGCGCAGAAGGCACCTCTGGGGCCAACGTCCTGACTTTC
v_gene: TRBV4-1; j_gene: TRBJ1-4; abundance: .; d_gene: .; CDR3aa: CASSQDANSRWGSCTNEKLFF; CDR3nt: TGCGCCAGCAGCCAAGATGCGAATTCCAGGTGGGGTTCTTGTACTAATGAAAAACTGTTTTTT
v_gene: TRBV7-9; j_gene: TRBJ1-2; abundance: .; d_gene: .; CDR3aa: CASSPGTGYGYTF; CDR3nt: TGTGCCAGCAGCCCCGGGACCGGTTATGGCTACACCTTC
v_gene: TRBV29-1; j_gene: TRBJ2-1; abundance: .; d_gene: .; CDR3aa: CSVGRDSYNEQFF; CDR3nt: TGCAGCGTTGGGAGGGACTCATACAATGAGCAGTTCTTC
v_gene: TRBV30; j_gene: TRBJ1-5; abundance: .; d_gene: TRBD1; CDR3aa: CAWSPDRFNQPQHF; CDR3nt: TGTGCCTGGAGTCCGGACAGGTTTAATCAGCCCCAGCATTTT
v_gene: TRBV5-1; j_gene: TRBJ2-5; abundance: .; d_gene: .; CDR3aa: CASSLFGRAQETQYF; CDR3nt: TGCGCCAGCAGCTTGTTTGGCAGGGCGCAAGAGACCCAGTACTTC
v_gene: TRBV6-5; j_gene: TRBJ1-2; abundance: .; d_gene: .; CDR3aa: CASSSHTERGYTF; CDR3nt: TGTGCCAGCAGCTCACACACTGAGCGTGGCTACACCTTC
v_gene: TRBV28; j_gene: TRBJ2-5; abundance: .; d_gene: .; CDR3aa: CASTQLRVRGAQETQYF; CDR3nt: TGTGCCAGCACCCAACTTCGGGTGCGGGGAGCCCAAGAGACCCAGTACTTC
v_gene: TRBV18; j_gene: TRBJ2-1; abundance: .; d_gene: .; CDR3aa: CASSPPPRDRDSTSGRRTDNEQFF; CDR3nt: TGTGCCAGCTCGCCCCCTCCCCGGGACAGGGATTCGACTAGCGGTAGACGTACGGACAATGAGCAGTTCTTC
v_gene: TRBV11-3; j_gene: TRBJ2-7; abundance: .; d_gene: .; CDR3aa: CASRCRIAEHSYEQYF; CDR3nt: TGTGCCAGCAGGTGCCGAATAGCGGAACACTCCTACGAGCAGTACTTC
v_gene: TRBV7-2; j_gene: TRBJ1-5; abundance: .; d_gene: .; CDR3aa: CASSLVDNQPQHF; CDR3nt: TGTGCCAGCAGCTTAGTCGACAATCAGCCCCAGCATTTT
v_gene: TRBV19; j_gene: TRBJ1-1; abundance: .; d_gene: .; CDR3aa: CASNVAGKNTEAFF; CDR3nt: TGTGCCAGTAACGTCGCGGGTAAGAACACTGAAGCTTTCTTT
v_gene: TRBV5-1; j_gene: TRBJ2-7; abundance: .; d_gene: TRBD1; CDR3aa: CASSETGGYTYEQYF; CDR3nt: TGCGCCAGCAGTGAGACAGGGGGCTACACCTACGAGCAGTACTTC
v_gene: TRBV4-3; j_gene: TRBJ1-2; abundance: medium-sized; d_gene: TRBD1; CDR3aa: CASSQALQGDYGYTF; CDR3nt: TGCGCCAGCAGCCAAGCCCTACAGGGGGACTATGGCTACACCTTC
v_gene: TRBV28; j_gene: TRBJ1-2; abundance: .; d_gene: TRBD1; CDR3aa: CASRQTGSIFYGYTF; CDR3nt: TGTGCCAGCAGGCAGACAGGGAGCATTTTCTATGGCTACACCTTC
v_gene: TRBV6-5; j_gene: TRBJ1-1; abundance: .; d_gene: .; CDR3aa: CASSHLENTEAFF; CDR3nt: TGTGCCAGCAGTCATCTAGAGAACACTGAAGCTTTCTTT
v_gene: TRBV4-3; j_gene: TRBJ2-3; abundance: .; d_gene: TRBD2; CDR3aa: CASSQGSGRLGTDTQYF; CDR3nt: TGCGCCAGCAGCCAAGGTAGCGGGAGACTCGGCACAGATACGCAGTATTTT
v_gene: TRBV6-5; j_gene: TRBJ2-7; abundance: .; d_gene: TRBD2; CDR3aa: CASSRPGLAAFEQYF; CDR3nt: TGTGCCAGCAGTCGACCGGGACTAGCGGCTTTTGAGCAGTACTTC
v_gene: TRBV2; j_gene: TRBJ2-1; abundance: .; d_gene: .; CDR3aa: CASSADLRDEQFF; CDR3nt: TGTGCCAGCAGTGCTGATCTTCGGGATGAGCAGTTCTTC
v_gene: TRBV7-9; j_gene: TRBJ2-7; abundance: .; d_gene: TRBD1; CDR3aa: CASSLVPSGQGPYEQYF; CDR3nt: TGTGCCAGCAGCTTAGTGCCTTCGGGACAGGGTCCCTACGAGCAGTACTTC
v_gene: TRBV15; j_gene: TRBJ1-2; abundance: .; d_gene: .; CDR3aa: CATSRETLNYGYTF; CDR3nt: TGTGCCACCAGCAGAGAAACTCTCAACTATGGCTACACCTTC
v_gene: TRBV7-6; j_gene: TRBJ2-7; abundance: .; d_gene: .; CDR3aa: CASSRRAVQSYEQYF; CDR3nt: TGTGCCAGCAGCCGTCGGGCGGTCCAGTCTTACGAGCAGTACTTC
v_gene: TRBV7-6; j_gene: TRBJ2-2; abundance: .; d_gene: .; CDR3aa: CASSLVQGMGANTGELFF; CDR3nt: TGTGCCAGCAGCTTAGTCCAGGGTATGGGAGCGAACACCGGGGAGCTGTTTTTT
v_gene: TRBV2; j_gene: TRBJ2-5; abundance: .; d_gene: TRBD2; CDR3aa: CASSEGAGGETQYF; CDR3nt: TGTGCCAGCAGTGAAGGGGCGGGAGGAGAGACCCAGTACTTC
v_gene: TRBV28; j_gene: TRBJ2-5; abundance: .; d_gene: .; CDR3aa: CASSLQRETQYF; CDR3nt: TGTGCCAGCAGCCTACAGCGAGAGACCCAGTACTTC
v_gene: TRBV19; j_gene: TRBJ2-1; abundance: .; d_gene: TRBD1; CDR3aa: CASSIDVGQGSYNEQFF; CDR3nt: TGTGCCAGTAGTATAGACGTGGGACAGGGGAGCTACAATGAGCAGTTCTTC
v_gene: TRBV11-2; j_gene: TRBJ2-3; abundance: .; d_gene: TRBD2; CDR3aa: CASSLALAGKTDTQYF; CDR3nt: TGTGCCAGCAGCCTGGCGTTAGCGGGAAAGACAGATACGCAGTATTTT
v_gene: TRBV18; j_gene: TRBJ2-1; abundance: .; d_gene: TRBD1; CDR3aa: CASSQDRDNEQFF; CDR3nt: TGTGCCAGCTCACAGGACAGGGATAATGAGCAGTTCTTC
v_gene: TRBV29-1; j_gene: TRBJ1-1; abundance: .; d_gene: .; CDR3aa: CSVAFEQTLEAFF; CDR3nt: TGCAGCGTTGCTTTTGAACAGACCCTTGAAGCTTTCTTT
v_gene: TRBV7-2; j_gene: TRBJ2-5; abundance: few; d_gene: TRBD1; CDR3aa: CASSFDRGQETQYF; CDR3nt: TGTGCCAGCAGCTTTGACAGGGGGCAAGAGACCCAGTACTTC
v_gene: TRBV5-1; j_gene: TRBJ2-7; abundance: .; d_gene: .; CDR3aa: CASSLGDNYEQYF; CDR3nt: TGCGCCAGCAGCTTGGGGGACAACTACGAGCAGTACTTC
v_gene: TRBV29-1; j_gene: TRBJ1-3; abundance: .; d_gene: .; CDR3aa: CSVAVTGNTIYF; CDR3nt: TGCAGCGTTGCAGTCACTGGAAACACCATATATTTT
v_gene: TRBV18; j_gene: TRBJ1-3; abundance: .; d_gene: .; CDR3aa: CATADRLSGNTIYF; CDR3nt: TGTGCCACTGCGGACAGACTCTCTGGAAACACCATATATTTT
v_gene: TRBV5-4; j_gene: TRBJ1-2; abundance: .; d_gene: .; CDR3aa: CASSLGTQANYGYTF; CDR3nt: TGTGCCAGCAGCTTGGGGACACAAGCTAACTATGGCTACACCTTC
v_gene: TRBV15; j_gene: TRBJ2-1; abundance: .; d_gene: .; CDR3aa: CATSSKGYNEQFF; CDR3nt: TGTGCCACCAGCAGTAAGGGATACAATGAGCAGTTCTTC
v_gene: TRBV6-5; j_gene: TRBJ2-7; abundance: .; d_gene: .; CDR3aa: CASTFSRGGEQYF; CDR3nt: TGTGCCAGCACGTTTTCTCGGGGTGGGGAGCAGTACTTC
v_gene: TRBV6-5; j_gene: TRBJ2-7; abundance: .; d_gene: .; CDR3aa: CASSYTGGKAYEQYF; CDR3nt: TGTGCCAGCAGTTACACCGGGGGCAAGGCGTACGAGCAGTACTTC